This record looks at one T cell receptor (beta chain) sequence and its context. This sample is drawn from a study of T cell responses to AZD1222 COVID-19 vaccine. The protocol was immunoSEQ multiplex PCR, while the TCRdb copy is restricted to in-frame clones and leaves out a portion. The repertoire consists of some 60,000 clones, with over 65% occurring once and the leading ten covering 3% to 4%. V shed 3 bases and J shed 6 bases, with 9 bases lying between them. Germline values: CDR1 MNHEY, CDR2 SMNVEV (reference sequence). The CDR3 totals 13 residues. The rearrangement links TRBV27 to TRBJ1-5; D is undetermined. The sample here was peripheral blood, taken 28 days after the second AZD1222 dose. The receptor comes from an adult who received the AZD1222 COVID-19 vaccine. CDR3 DNA: TGTGCCAGCAGTTTTTCAGTGGGTCAGCCCCAGCATTTT. It encodes CASSFSVGQPQHF.